This TCR beta chain was sequenced in a study of blood T cell repertoires in COVID-19. The overall study: Collection of acute and convalescent COVID-19 samples took place in the United States, Italy and Spain. In each case, the material was cDNA or gDNA derived from T cells, B-cell-depleted T cells, or PBMCs.

Participants came from some 23 US areas, aged roughly 18 to 89 years. This CDR3 region has 14 residues. V lost 1 base and J 4 bases, leaving 10 bases between the germline ends. Germline CDR1 is SGHAT and CDR2 is FQDESV (reference sequence). Measured with immunoSEQ multiplex PCR; TCRdb has only the in-frame clones, and not every one. The sample lists around 250,000 clones; roughly 85% were seen once. What was sequenced was PBMCs or T cells enriched from blood (not recorded which). This TCR derives from a woman between 45 and 65 years old who had recovered from COVID-19. The chain links TRBV11-1 to TRBJ1-2; the D is unclear. Here the CDR3 DNA reads TGTGCCAGCAGCTTAGACAGTCTATCCTATGGCTACACCTTC. Translated: CASSLDSLSYGYTF.